This T cell receptor (beta chain) came from a study of T cells expressing NK-cell markers. Germline loops: CDR1 DFQATT, CDR2 SNEGSKA (reference sequence). The length of the CDR3 is 17 residues. From the 5' RACE reads, TCRdb lists one entry per CDR3 protein and no DNA. The sample spans some 150,000 distinct CDR3 sequences; the ten largest clones claim approximately 12%. Material for sequencing was blood T cells: a sorted CD56 or NKG2C T cell subset, CD4+ or CD8+ T cells, or bulk PBMC T cells (not recorded which). This TCR was sampled from a man aged 18-30 years in good health. This chain joins TRBV20-1 and TRBJ1-2; the D call of TRBD1 rests on TCRdb alone, since no DNA is present to check it. The CDR3 sequence: CSARDPGQGLSAYGYTF.